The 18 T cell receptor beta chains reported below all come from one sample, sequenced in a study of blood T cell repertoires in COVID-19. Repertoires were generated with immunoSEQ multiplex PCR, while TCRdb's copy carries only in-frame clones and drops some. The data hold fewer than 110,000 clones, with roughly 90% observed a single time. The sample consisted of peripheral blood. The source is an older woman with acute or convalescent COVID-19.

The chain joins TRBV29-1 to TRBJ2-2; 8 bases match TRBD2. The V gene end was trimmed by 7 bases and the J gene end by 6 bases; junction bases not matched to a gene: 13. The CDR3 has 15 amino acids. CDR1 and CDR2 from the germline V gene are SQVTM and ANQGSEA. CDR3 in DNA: TGCAGCGGATTGAGGCCAGCGGGAGTGTCCGGGGAGCTGTTTTTT. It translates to CSGLRPAGVSGELFF.

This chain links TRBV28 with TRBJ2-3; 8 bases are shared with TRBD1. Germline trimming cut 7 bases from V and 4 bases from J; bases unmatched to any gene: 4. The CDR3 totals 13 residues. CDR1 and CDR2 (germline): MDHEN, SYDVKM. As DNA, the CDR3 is TGTGCCAGCAACACACAGGGGGCAGATACGCAGTATTTT. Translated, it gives CASNTQGADTQYF.

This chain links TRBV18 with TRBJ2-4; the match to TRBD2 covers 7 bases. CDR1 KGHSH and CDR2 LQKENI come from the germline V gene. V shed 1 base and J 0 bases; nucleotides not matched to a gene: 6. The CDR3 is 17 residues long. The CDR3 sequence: CASSPLHGLGAKNIQYF. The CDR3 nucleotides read TGTGCCAGCTCACCACTGCATGGACTAGGAGCCAAAAACATTCAGTACTTC.

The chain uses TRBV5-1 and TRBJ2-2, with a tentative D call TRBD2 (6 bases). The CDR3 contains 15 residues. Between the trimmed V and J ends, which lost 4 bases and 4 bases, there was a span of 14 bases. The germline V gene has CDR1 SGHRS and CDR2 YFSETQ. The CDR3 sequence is CASSGGTPITGELFF. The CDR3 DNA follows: TGCGCCAGCAGCGGCGGGACTCCTATCACCGGGGAGCTGTTTTTT. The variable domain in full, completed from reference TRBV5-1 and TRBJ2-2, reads KAGVTQTPRYLIKTRGQQVTLSCSPISGHRSVSWYQQTPGQGLQFLFEYFSETQRNKGNFPGRFSGRQFSNSRSEMNVSTLELGDSALYLCASSGGTPITGELFFGEGSRLTVL.

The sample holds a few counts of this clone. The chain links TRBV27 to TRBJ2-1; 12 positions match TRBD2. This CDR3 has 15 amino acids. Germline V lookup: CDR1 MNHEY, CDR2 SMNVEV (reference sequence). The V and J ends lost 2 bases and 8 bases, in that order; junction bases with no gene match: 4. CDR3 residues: CASSLLLAGGDEQFF. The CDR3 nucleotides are TGTGCCAGCAGTTTACTGCTAGCGGGAGGGGATGAGCAGTTCTTC.

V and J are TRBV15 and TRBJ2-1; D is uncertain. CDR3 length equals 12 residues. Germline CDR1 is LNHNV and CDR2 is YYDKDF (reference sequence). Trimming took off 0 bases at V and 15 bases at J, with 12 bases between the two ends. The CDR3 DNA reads TGTGCCACCAGCAGAGACTTAGCCTGGCGGTTCTTC. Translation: CATSRDLAWRFF.

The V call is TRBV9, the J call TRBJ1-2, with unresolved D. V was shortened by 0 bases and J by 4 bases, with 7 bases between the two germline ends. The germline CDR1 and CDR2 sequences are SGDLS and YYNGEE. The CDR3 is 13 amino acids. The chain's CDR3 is CASSVDGGYGYTF. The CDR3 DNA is TGTGCCAGCAGCGTAGATGGAGGCTATGGCTACACCTTC.

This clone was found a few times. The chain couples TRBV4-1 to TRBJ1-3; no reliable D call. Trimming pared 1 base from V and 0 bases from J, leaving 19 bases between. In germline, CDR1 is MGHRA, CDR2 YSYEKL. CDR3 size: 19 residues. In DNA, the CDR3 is TGCGCCAGCAGCCAAGGGAGAAGCCCCAGAGTGAACTCTGGAAACACCATATATTTT. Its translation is CASSQGRSPRVNSGNTIYF.

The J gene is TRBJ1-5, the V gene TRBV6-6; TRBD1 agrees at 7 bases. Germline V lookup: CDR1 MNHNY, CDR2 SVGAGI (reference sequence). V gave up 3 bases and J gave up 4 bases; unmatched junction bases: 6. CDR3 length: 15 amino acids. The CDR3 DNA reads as TGTGCCAGCAGTTATTCTACAGGGGAGAATCAGCCCCAGCATTTT. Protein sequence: CASSYSTGENQPQHF.

Written as DNA, the CDR3 is TGTGCCAGCAGTTTAATGAGCCAGGGGGGAACTGAAGCTTTCTTT. This encodes CASSLMSQGGTEAFF. The chain links TRBV27 to TRBJ1-1, with 7 bases aligning to TRBD1. CDR3 length equals 15 residues. CDR1 MNHEY and CDR2 SMNVEV come from the germline V gene (reference sequence). The junction had 8 bases not matched to a gene; V was cut back by 2 bases and J by 5 bases.

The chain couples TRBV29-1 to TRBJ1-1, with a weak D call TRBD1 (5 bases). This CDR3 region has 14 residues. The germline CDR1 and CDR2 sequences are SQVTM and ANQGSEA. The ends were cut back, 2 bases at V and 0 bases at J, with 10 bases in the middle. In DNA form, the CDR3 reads TGCAGCGTTGAACGGAGGGGACTGAACACTGAAGCTTTCTTT. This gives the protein CSVERRGLNTEAFF.

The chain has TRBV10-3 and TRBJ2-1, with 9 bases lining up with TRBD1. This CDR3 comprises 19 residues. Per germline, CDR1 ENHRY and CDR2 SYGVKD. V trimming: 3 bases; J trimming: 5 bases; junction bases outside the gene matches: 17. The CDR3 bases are TGTGCCATCAGTGAAGAAGGACAGGGGCTCACCTCGGGAAACAATGAGCAGTTCTTC. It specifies CAISEEGQGLTSGNNEQFF.

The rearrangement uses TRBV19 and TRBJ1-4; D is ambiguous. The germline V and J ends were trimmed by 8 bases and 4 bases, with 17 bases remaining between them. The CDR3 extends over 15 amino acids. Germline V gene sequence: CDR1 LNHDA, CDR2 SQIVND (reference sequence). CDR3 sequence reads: CASRRVFLGNEKLFF. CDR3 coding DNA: TGTGCCAGTCGTCGGGTTTTTTTGGGTAATGAAAAACTGTTTTTT. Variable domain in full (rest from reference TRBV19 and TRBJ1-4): DGGITQSPKYLFRKEGQNVTLSCEQNLNHDAMYWYRQDPGQGLRLIYYSQIVNDFQKGDIAEGYSVSREKKESFPLTVTSAQKNPTAFYLCASRRVFLGNEKLFFGSGTQLSVL.

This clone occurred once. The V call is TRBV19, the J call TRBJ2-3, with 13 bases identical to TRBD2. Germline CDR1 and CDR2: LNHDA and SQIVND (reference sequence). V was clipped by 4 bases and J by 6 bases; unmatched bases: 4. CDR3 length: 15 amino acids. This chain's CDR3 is CASSTGTSGKDTQYF. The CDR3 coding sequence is TGTGCCAGTAGTACGGGGACTAGCGGGAAGGATACGCAGTATTTT. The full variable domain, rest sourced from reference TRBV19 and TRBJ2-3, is DGGITQSPKYLFRKEGQNVTLSCEQNLNHDAMYWYRQDPGQGLRLIYYSQIVNDFQKGDIAEGYSVSREKKESFPLTVTSAQKNPTAFYLCASSTGTSGKDTQYFGPGTRLTVL.

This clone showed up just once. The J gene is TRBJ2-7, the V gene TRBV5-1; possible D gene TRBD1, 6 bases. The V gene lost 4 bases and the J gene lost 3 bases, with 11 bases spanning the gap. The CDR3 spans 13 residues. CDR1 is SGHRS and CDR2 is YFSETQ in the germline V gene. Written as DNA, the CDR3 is TGCGCCAGCAGCCCGGGACAACTCTACGAGCAGTACTTC. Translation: CASSPGQLYEQYF. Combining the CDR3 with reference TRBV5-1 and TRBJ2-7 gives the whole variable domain KAGVTQTPRYLIKTRGQQVTLSCSPISGHRSVSWYQQTPGQGLQFLFEYFSETQRNKGNFPGRFSGRQFSNSRSEMNVSTLELGDSALYLCASSPGQLYEQYFGPGTRLTVT.

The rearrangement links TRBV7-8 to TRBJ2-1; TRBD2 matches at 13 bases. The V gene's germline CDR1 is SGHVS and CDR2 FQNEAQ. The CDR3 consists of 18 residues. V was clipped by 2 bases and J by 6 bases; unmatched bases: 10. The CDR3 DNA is TGTGCCAGCAGCTTAACTAGCGGGAGGGCCCGTACTTTCAATGAGCAGTTCTTC. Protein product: CASSLTSGRARTFNEQFF.

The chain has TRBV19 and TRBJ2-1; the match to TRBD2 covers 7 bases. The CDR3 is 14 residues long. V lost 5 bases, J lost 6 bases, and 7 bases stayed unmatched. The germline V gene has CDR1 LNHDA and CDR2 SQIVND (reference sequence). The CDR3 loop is CASSRGRALNEQFF. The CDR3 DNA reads TGTGCCAGTAGTCGTGGGAGGGCCCTCAATGAGCAGTTCTTC. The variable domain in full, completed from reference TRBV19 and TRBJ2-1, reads DGGITQSPKYLFRKEGQNVTLSCEQNLNHDAMYWYRQDPGQGLRLIYYSQIVNDFQKGDIAEGYSVSREKKESFPLTVTSAQKNPTAFYLCASSRGRALNEQFFGPGTRLTVL.

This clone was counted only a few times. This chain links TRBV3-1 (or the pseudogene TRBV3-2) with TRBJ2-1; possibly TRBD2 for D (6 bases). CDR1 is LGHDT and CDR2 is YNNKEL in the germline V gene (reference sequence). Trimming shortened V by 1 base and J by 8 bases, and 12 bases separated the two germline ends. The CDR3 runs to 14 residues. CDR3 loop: CASSQVSGVYEQFF. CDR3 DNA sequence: TGTGCCAGCAGCCAAGTTAGCGGAGTTTATGAGCAGTTCTTC.